Below are 20 T cell receptor beta chains sequenced from a single sample in a study of metastatic and nonmetastatic thyroid tumors. Through MiXCR, TCRdb re-clonotyped the PCR reads. This table holds about 7,800 clones, less than 35% found once. All patients were untreated before thyroid surgery. Sequencing input: tumor tissue. The origin of the receptors is a female donor with papillary thyroid cancer or a benign thyroid nodule (not recorded which). Some clones in this sample may be carry-over from other donors' samples.

This clone was detected a few times. The CDR3 DNA reads TGTGCCAGCGGTGGAAATCAATGGGACACCGGGGAGCTGTTTTTT. This translates into CASGGNQWDTGELFF. V and J are TRBV25-1 and TRBJ2-2, with D uncertain. Trimming removed 8 bases at V and 3 bases at J, with 16 bases between. The CDR3 contains 15 residues. CDR1 MGHDK and CDR2 SYGVNS come from the germline V gene.

In DNA, the CDR3 is TGCGCCAGCAGCTTGGGAGGGACAGGGGGCACTGAAGCTTTCTTT. Its protein product is CASSLGGTGGTEAFF. The chain carries TRBV5-1 and TRBJ1-1, with 11 bases matching TRBD1. Looked up from germline, CDR1 is SGHRS and CDR2 is YFSETQ. The CDR3 runs 15 residues. V was clipped by 0 bases and J by 4 bases; unmatched bases: 2.

The rearrangement joins TRBV18 to TRBJ2-1; TRBD2 matches 11 bases. V lost 4 bases to trimming and J lost 7 bases; unmatched junction nucleotides: 6. Germline V gives CDR1 KGHSH, CDR2 LQKENI. The CDR3 is 15 amino acids. The CDR3 loop reads CASSQTSGRWNEQFF. The CDR3 DNA reads TGTGCCAGCTCACAAACTAGCGGGAGATGGAATGAGCAGTTCTTC.

In its sample, this clone ranks as medium-sized. The chain recombines TRBV20-1 with TRBJ2-7; 9 bases agree with TRBD2. The V gene end was trimmed by 5 bases and the J gene end by 2 bases; junction bases not matched to a gene: 7. The CDR3 is 14 amino acids. Germline-derived CDR1 and CDR2 are DFQATT and SNEGSKA (reference sequence). CDR3 coding DNA: TGCAGTGCTCCTCCCTTAGCGGGAGCCTACGAGCAGTACTTC. It translates to CSAPPLAGAYEQYF.

V is TRBV10-3 and J is TRBJ2-1; 11 nucleotides line up with TRBD2. The junction had 23 bases not matched to a gene; V was cut back by 8 bases and J by 8 bases. Germline assignment: CDR1 ENHRY and CDR2 SYGVKD. CDR3 length equals 19 residues. The DNA of the CDR3 is TGTGCCATCCGCCTGGACAGGCTGACTAGCGGGACCGGGATGTATGAGCAGTTCTTC. As protein: CAIRLDRLTSGTGMYEQFF.

This chain connects TRBV12-3 or TRBV12-4 to TRBJ1-6; D call uncertain. The length of the CDR3 is 12 residues. Trimming took off 5 bases at V and 5 bases at J, with 4 bases between the two ends. As DNA, the CDR3 is TGTGCCAGCAGTCTCAATAATTCACCCCTCCACTTT. It translates to CASSLNNSPLHF.

This clone was observed at least ten times. The chain carries TRBV24-1 and TRBJ2-3; D might be TRBD2 (7 bases). The CDR3 is 15 amino acids. Germline V gives CDR1 KGHDR, CDR2 SFDVKD. The V end lost 9 bases, the J end lost 5 bases, and 20 bases lay between the germline ends. The CDR3 bases are TGTGCCACCCGAGGGTGGGGGGGGGCAGGAGATACGCAGTATTTT. This sequence encodes CATRGWGGAGDTQYF.

V is TRBV20-1 and J is TRBJ2-3; no reliable D call. Looked up from germline, CDR1 is DFQATT and CDR2 is SNEGSKA (reference sequence). CDR3 length equals 15 residues. V was cut by 6 bases and J by 6 bases, with 22 bases left in between. As DNA, the CDR3 is TGCAGTGCCCCCCGACGAGGTTATTTAGGGGATACGCAGTATTTT. Translated, it gives CSAPRRGYLGDTQYF.

The rearrangement links TRBV5-1 to TRBJ2-3; TRBD2 matches 7 bases. This CDR3 has 16 residues. The junction had 7 bases not matched to a gene; V was cut back by 1 base and J by 2 bases. Germline-derived CDR1 and CDR2 are SGHRS and YFSETQ. This CDR3 reads CASSLWGRADTDTQYF. CDR3 coding DNA: TGCGCCAGCAGCTTGTGGGGGAGGGCCGACACAGATACGCAGTATTTT.

The chain couples TRBV7-9 to TRBJ1-2; perhaps TRBD1 as D (6 bases). Trimming removed 2 bases from V and 6 bases from J, with 16 bases in between. This CDR3 spans 15 amino acids. In germline, CDR1 is SEHNR, CDR2 FQNEAQ (reference sequence). Here the CDR3 reads CASSLHGTLIDGYTF. The CDR3 nucleotides are TGTGCCAGCAGCTTACACGGGACATTGATCGATGGCTACACCTTC.

In this sample, this clone turned up a few times. The V gene is TRBV20-1, the J gene TRBJ1-1; 9 bases are shared with TRBD1. Germline V gives CDR1 DFQATT, CDR2 SNEGSKA (reference sequence). The CDR3 runs 14 residues. The V gene end was trimmed by 3 bases and the J gene end by 8 bases; junction bases not matched to a gene: 10. Written as DNA, the CDR3 is TGCAGTGCTAGGAAACAGGGGGCGAGTTCCGAAGCTTTCTTT. It encodes CSARKQGASSEAFF.

This clone was seen many times. The chain recombines TRBV14 with TRBJ2-5; D could derive from TRBD1 or TRBD2 (5 bases each). The CDR3 runs to 14 residues. The V end lost 2 bases, the J end lost 4 bases, and 11 bases lay between the germline ends. Germline values: CDR1 SGHDN, CDR2 FVKESK. The DNA of the CDR3 is TGTGCCAGCAGCCAATTCAGGGCGGGAGAGACCCAGTACTTC. Amino acid sequence: CASSQFRAGETQYF.

The chain carries TRBV7-6 and TRBJ2-7; D may be TRBD1 or TRBD2 (5 bases each). Germline V gene data show CDR1 as SGHVS and CDR2 as FNYEAQ. This CDR3 is built from 14 residues. V gave up 4 bases and J gave up 3 bases, with 13 bases separating them. CDR3 region: CASSSTGTVYEQYF. The CDR3 DNA follows: TGTGCCAGCAGCTCCACCGGGACGGTCTACGAGCAGTACTTC.

The V and J genes are TRBV11-2 and TRBJ2-7; D not resolved. The CDR3 covers 13 residues. CDR1 and CDR2 from the germline V gene are SGHAT and FQNNGV. Between the trimmed V and J ends, which lost 1 base and 5 bases, there was a span of 9 bases. The CDR3 loop is CASSLGGGDEQYF. CDR3 in DNA: TGTGCCAGCAGCTTAGGGGGTGGCGACGAGCAGTACTTC.

By its share, this clone is medium-sized (0.01 to 0.1%). This chain joins TRBV18 and TRBJ1-5, with TRBD1 matching 8 bases. The germline V gene encodes CDR1 KGHSH and CDR2 LQKENI. V lost 6 bases, J lost 6 bases, and 10 bases stayed unmatched. The CDR3 sequence is 15 residues long. The CDR3 nucleotides read TGTGCCAGCTCGCCAGACAGGGGACGAAGTCAGCCCCAGCATTTT. This sequence encodes CASSPDRGRSQPQHF.

This clone was observed a handful of times. This chain joins TRBV12-3 or TRBV12-4 and TRBJ2-3; perhaps TRBD2 as D (6 bases). Trimming removed 5 bases from V and 0 bases from J, with 12 bases in between. The CDR3 is made up of 15 amino acids. CDR3 DNA: TGTGCCAGCAGTCAGGGACTGACTAGCACAGATACGCAGTATTTT. Translated, it gives CASSQGLTSTDTQYF.

A note on this clone: This sample also contains other DNA sequences that code for the same CDR3. The chain employs TRBV27 and TRBJ1-5; D is uncertain. In germline, CDR1 is MNHEY, CDR2 SMNVEV (reference sequence). The CDR3 loop spans 15 amino acids. Trimming stripped 5 bases from V and 4 bases from J, with 15 bases between. CDR3 coding DNA: TGTGCCAGCAGTCCCTGGACGGCCCTGAATCAGCCCCAGCATTTT. Its translation is CASSPWTALNQPQHF.

The chain has TRBV11-2 and TRBJ2-7; 12 nucleotides agree with TRBD2. The V gene's germline CDR1 is SGHAT and CDR2 FQNNGV. The CDR3 extends over 15 amino acids. V was clipped by 1 base and J by 6 bases; unmatched bases: 4. The CDR3 spells CASSLGLAGESEQYF. As DNA, the CDR3 is TGTGCCAGCAGCTTAGGACTAGCGGGAGAAAGCGAGCAGTACTTC.

The V and J genes are TRBV5-4 and TRBJ2-1, with 8 bases matching TRBD1. The germline V gene has CDR1 SGHNT and CDR2 YYREEE (reference sequence). The CDR3 loop spans 12 amino acids. Trimming at V came to 6 bases and at J to 8 bases, leaving 4 bases not matched to a gene. CDR3 residues: CASTHRGDEQFF. CDR3 coding DNA: TGTGCCAGCACCCACAGGGGGGATGAGCAGTTCTTC.

This chain links TRBV12-3 or TRBV12-4 with TRBJ2-7, with 13 bases aligning to TRBD2. CDR3 length: 15 residues. With 6 bases clipped from V and 6 bases from J, the junction kept 8 bases outside the gene matches. In DNA form, the CDR3 reads TGTGCCAGCAGCTCGGGACTAGCGGGACCCCTCGAGCAGTACTTC. It is translated as CASSSGLAGPLEQYF.